A selection of T cell receptor beta chains follows, all from one sample in a study of blood T cell repertoires in COVID-19. Profiled with immunoSEQ multiplex PCR; TCRdb holds only in-frame clones, not every one. The table has around 300,000 clones, 75% to 90% seen once; the top ten hold 6.3%. Sequencing used peripheral blood. The source of these receptors is a woman in her forties or fifties with COVID-19, enrolled during active disease. Each CDR3 is given without its conserved first and last residue.

V gene	J gene	CDR3 length	CDR3 protein
TRBV11-3	TRBJ2-2	13	ASSLDLADTGELF
TRBV5-4	TRBJ1-1	13	ASSLVLGGLSEAF
TRBV28	TRBJ2-4	15	ASSLWGSGGAKNIQY
TRBV4-2	TRBJ1-1	13	ASSQDWTPNTEAF
TRBV7-8	TRBJ2-3	14	ASSPPGSGITDTQY
TRBV30	TRBJ1-6	9	AWSDRVTLH
TRBV28	TRBJ2-7	15	ASSSPHSGRADYEQY
TRBV21-1	TRBJ1-1	15	ASSKHRDRFMNTEAF
TRBV6-4	TRBJ2-1	13	ASAASASSYNEQF
TRBV11-2	TRBJ1-2	13	ASSLVAGAGYGYT
TRBV19	TRBJ2-1	12	ASSRLAGWNEQF
TRBV4-2	TRBJ2-2	13	ASSQVLAGHRELF
TRBV27	TRBJ1-3	13	ASSLRGAGGNTIY
TRBV29-1	TRBJ2-2	12	SVVASENTGELF
TRBV6-5	TRBJ2-1	14	ASSYSNQGAYNEQF
TRBV30	TRBJ1-2	11	AWSTGINYGYT
TRBV6-5	TRBJ2-3	11	ASGGLGSDTQY
TRBV7-3	TRBJ2-5	14	ASSLAGTVIGETQY
TRBV11-1	TRBJ2-5	13	ASSFTGGYWETQY
TRBV9	TRBJ2-2	13	ASSVRQGADGELF
TRBV11-2	TRBJ1-2	12	ASSPPGQGNGYT
TRBV20-1	TRBJ2-3	12	SASERESTDTQY
TRBV9	TRBJ2-7	12	ASSVTSGTHEQY
TRBV7-2	TRBJ2-1	14	ASSLKFDRAYNEQF
TRBV7-9	TRBJ1-3	17	ASSPLKTASFGSGNTIY
TRBV6-5	TRBJ2-2	13	ASMKGTVNTGELF
TRBV7-8	TRBJ2-7	11	ASSLVRTDEQY
TRBV7-7	TRBJ2-3	17	ASSPTSGRASASTDTQY
TRBV2	TRBJ1-5	12	ASSYAGLLQPQH
TRBV5-4	TRBJ1-1	13	ASSEERSLNTEAF
TRBV19	TRBJ1-1	12	ASSNGHFSTEAF
TRBV11-3	TRBJ1-1	14	ASSFPRVGMNTEAF
TRBV5-1	TRBJ2-1	9	ASRNNNEQF
TRBV7-2	TRBJ2-1	14	ASSLQSGRALNEQF
TRBV25-1	TRBJ2-7	10	ASTLGGNEQY
TRBV7-7	TRBJ2-1	14	ASSPTGASGNNEQF
TRBV25-1	TRBJ1-5	12	ASSGTGASRPQH
TRBV7-2	TRBJ2-1	14	ASSSRTSGIYNEQF
TRBV15	TRBJ1-4	13	ATSRETGISRELF
TRBV5-5	TRBJ1-5	11	ASSLDSDQPQH